The present TCR beta chain was sequenced within a study of blood T cell repertoires in COVID-19. About the research overall: The United States, Italy and Spain supplied acute and convalescent COVID-19 samples. Nucleic acid was either cDNA or gDNA, and it came from T cells, B-cell-depleted T cells, or PBMCs.

In the original workflow: Nucleated cell number was recorded as an estimate derived from reference gene primer amplification. Using immunoSEQ multiplex PCR, the repertoire was profiled, and TCRdb retains in-frame clones only, with some absent. For V, J and clone size, that table is used; D and trimming come from the DNA. The sample carries about 99,000 clones, about 86% recorded once. Germline-derived CDR1 and CDR2 are SEHNR and FQNEAQ (reference sequence). Trimming cost V 4 bases and J 0 bases, with 4 bases left between them. The CDR3 runs 12 residues. Sequenced: peripheral blood. This chain joins TRBV7-9 and TRBJ2-7; no clear D. This sequence was found in a human donor in a cohort sampled during active COVID-19. CDR3 DNA: TGTGCCAGCAGCTCAGTCTCCTACGAGCAGTACTTC. Translating gives CASSSVSYEQYF. The variable domain in full, with the rest retrieved from reference TRBV7-9 and TRBJ2-7, is DTGVSQNPRHKITKRGQNVTFRCDPISEHNRLYWYRQTLGQGPEFLTYFQNEAQLEKSRLLSDRFSAERPKGSFSTLEIQRTEQGDSAMYLCASSSVSYEQYFGPGTRLTVT.